A selection of T cell receptor beta chains follows, all from one sample in a study of immune heterogeneity within non-small cell lung tumors. TCRdb re-derived calls from the multiplex PCR reads in MiXCR, one entry per CDR3 protein. The table includes tens of thousands of distinct CDR3 sequences, about 29% detected once. The sequenced sample was lung tumor tissue. These receptors came from a man aged 35 to 55 with non-small cell lung cancer. The CDR3 runs from the conserved cysteine through the conserved F or W. Fields, in order: V gene, clone size, J gene, D gene, CDR3 protein, CDR3 DNA. A D gene is named only where the DNA matches it firmly. Expanded clones get a size class; other rows say once, few or many, or leave the size out.

v_gene: TRBV6-2/TRBV6-3; abundance: NA; j_gene: TRBJ2-1; d_gene: TRBD2; CDR3aa: CASSTEGLAAYNEQFF; CDR3nt: TGTGCCAGCAGTACGGAGGGACTAGCGGCATACAATGAGCAGTTCTTC
v_gene: TRBV20-1; abundance: medium-sized; j_gene: TRBJ2-3; d_gene: TRBD2; CDR3aa: CSARALAGGRTDTQYF; CDR3nt: TGCAGTGCTAGGGCCCTAGCGGGAGGGAGGACAGATACGCAGTATTTT
v_gene: TRBV7-9; abundance: few; j_gene: TRBJ1-4; d_gene: TRBD1; CDR3aa: CASSTTGTGGEKLFF; CDR3nt: TGTGCCAGCAGCACAACCGGGACAGGGGGGGAAAAACTGTTTTTT
v_gene: TRBV5-1; abundance: NA; j_gene: TRBJ2-2; d_gene: NA; CDR3aa: CASSLVGGRLTGELFF; CDR3nt: TGCGCCAGCAGCTTGGTAGGTGGGAGACTGACCGGGGAGCTGTTTTTT
v_gene: TRBV29-1; abundance: few; j_gene: TRBJ2-1; d_gene: NA; CDR3aa: CSVIFGTSILNEQFF; CDR3nt: TGCAGCGTTATCTTCGGGACTTCCATACTCAATGAGCAGTTCTTC
v_gene: TRBV11-2; abundance: NA; j_gene: TRBJ1-1; d_gene: NA; CDR3aa: CASTRDTEAFF; CDR3nt: TGTGCCAGCACAAGGGACACTGAAGCTTTCTTT
v_gene: TRBV6-1; abundance: many; j_gene: TRBJ2-2; d_gene: NA; CDR3aa: CASERGTNTGELFF; CDR3nt: TGTGCCAGCGAGAGAGGGACGAACACCGGGGAGCTGTTTTTT
v_gene: TRBV7-2; abundance: once; j_gene: TRBJ1-1; d_gene: TRBD1; CDR3aa: CASTFGTRGGGSDRDSEAFF; CDR3nt: TGTGCCAGCACCTTCGGTACCAGGGGGGGCGGTTCGGACAGGGACTCTGAAGCTTTCTTT
v_gene: TRBV18; abundance: NA; j_gene: TRBJ2-7; d_gene: TRBD2; CDR3aa: CASSPGVAAGATYEQYF; CDR3nt: TGTGCCAGCTCACCGGGGGTGGCAGCGGGGGCGACCTACGAGCAGTACTTC
v_gene: TRBV4-2; abundance: NA; j_gene: TRBJ1-5; d_gene: TRBD1; CDR3aa: CASSQGQGNNQPQHF; CDR3nt: TGTGCCAGCAGCCAAGGACAGGGAAACAATCAGCCCCAGCATTTT
v_gene: TRBV12-3/TRBV12-4; abundance: few; j_gene: TRBJ2-2; d_gene: NA; CDR3aa: CASYRQYTGELFF; CDR3nt: TGTGCCAGCTACCGACAGTACACCGGGGAGCTGTTTTTT
v_gene: TRBV12-3/TRBV12-4; abundance: NA; j_gene: TRBJ1-1; d_gene: NA; CDR3aa: CASRRLTGLGAFF; CDR3nt: TGTGCCAGCAGGAGATTAACAGGTCTCGGAGCTTTCTTT
v_gene: TRBV20-1; abundance: few; j_gene: TRBJ2-7; d_gene: NA; CDR3aa: CSARDRGSEQYF; CDR3nt: TGCAGTGCTAGAGATCGGGGTTCCGAGCAGTACTTC
v_gene: TRBV5-1; abundance: many; j_gene: TRBJ2-1; d_gene: NA; CDR3aa: CASSLSRVQFF; CDR3nt: TGCGCCAGCAGCTTATCGCGGGTGCAGTTCTTC
v_gene: TRBV28; abundance: medium-sized; j_gene: TRBJ2-7; d_gene: TRBD1; CDR3aa: CASKTGTYEQYF; CDR3nt: TGTGCCAGTAAGACAGGGACCTACGAGCAGTACTTC
v_gene: TRBV28; abundance: many; j_gene: TRBJ2-7; d_gene: TRBD1; CDR3aa: CASSPPGTGINEQYF; CDR3nt: TGTGCCAGCAGTCCCCCGGGGACAGGGATCAACGAGCAGTACTTC
v_gene: TRBV4-2; abundance: NA; j_gene: TRBJ2-7; d_gene: TRBD2; CDR3aa: CASSQGTSGKGSSYEQYF; CDR3nt: TGTGCCAGCAGCCAGGGTACTAGCGGGAAAGGGAGCTCCTACGAGCAGTACTTC
v_gene: TRBV6-2/TRBV6-3; abundance: many; j_gene: TRBJ2-1; d_gene: TRBD2; CDR3aa: CASSNSGRGDNEQFF; CDR3nt: TGTGCCAGCAGTAACAGCGGGAGGGGTGACAATGAGCAGTTCTTC
v_gene: TRBV28; abundance: NA; j_gene: TRBJ1-1; d_gene: NA; CDR3aa: CASSSAGGGNTEAFF; CDR3nt: TGTGCCAGCAGTTCCGCCGGGGGGGGGAACACTGAAGCTTTCTTT
v_gene: TRBV18; abundance: many; j_gene: TRBJ1-2; d_gene: TRBD1; CDR3aa: CASSPSEGGEYYGYTF; CDR3nt: TGTGCCAGCTCACCGTCTGAAGGGGGCGAGTACTATGGCTACACCTTC
v_gene: TRBV5-1; abundance: many; j_gene: TRBJ2-1; d_gene: TRBD2; CDR3aa: CASSPRLAGRSYNEQFF; CDR3nt: TGCGCCAGCAGCCCCCGACTAGCGGGAAGATCCTACAATGAGCAGTTCTTC
v_gene: TRBV5-8; abundance: NA; j_gene: TRBJ2-3; d_gene: NA; CDR3aa: CASSSGWGSTDTQYF; CDR3nt: TGTGCCAGCAGCTCGGGTTGGGGCAGCACAGATACGCAGTATTTT
v_gene: TRBV6-5; abundance: many; j_gene: TRBJ2-1; d_gene: TRBD2; CDR3aa: CASSYSMTSGRSEFF; CDR3nt: TGTGCCAGCAGTTACTCGATGACTAGCGGGCGATCGGAGTTCTTC
v_gene: TRBV4-2; abundance: NA; j_gene: TRBJ1-5; d_gene: NA; CDR3aa: CASSQDRQPQHF; CDR3nt: TGTGCCAGCAGCCAAGACAGGCAGCCCCAGCATTTT
v_gene: TRBV7-9; abundance: NA; j_gene: TRBJ2-2; d_gene: TRBD2; CDR3aa: CASSYTWTSGRRDTGELFF; CDR3nt: TGTGCCAGCAGCTACACCTGGACTAGCGGGAGAAGAGACACCGGGGAGCTGTTTTTT
v_gene: TRBV7-2; abundance: NA; j_gene: TRBJ2-5; d_gene: NA; CDR3aa: CASSLETTPGTQYF; CDR3nt: TGTGCCAGCAGCTTAGAAACTACGCCAGGGACCCAGTACTTC
v_gene: TRBV20-1; abundance: many; j_gene: TRBJ2-7; d_gene: NA; CDR3aa: CSALVGSNYEQYF; CDR3nt: TGCAGTGCCCTAGTCGGGAGCAACTACGAGCAGTACTTC
v_gene: TRBV29-1; abundance: NA; j_gene: TRBJ2-7; d_gene: NA; CDR3aa: CSVFGYSYEQYF; CDR3nt: TGCAGCGTCTTCGGGTATTCCTACGAGCAGTACTTC
v_gene: TRBV7-3; abundance: NA; j_gene: TRBJ1-1; d_gene: NA; CDR3aa: CASSLSHGAGEAFF; CDR3nt: TGTGCCAGCAGCTTAAGTCATGGCGCTGGCGAAGCTTTCTTT
v_gene: TRBV6-2/TRBV6-3; abundance: NA; j_gene: TRBJ2-3; d_gene: NA; CDR3aa: CASSGEADTQYF; CDR3nt: TGTGCTTCTTCGGGAGAGGCAGATACGCAGTATTTT
v_gene: TRBV6-5; abundance: NA; j_gene: TRBJ2-3; d_gene: TRBD2; CDR3aa: CASSYSSSAGGAFSTDTQYF; CDR3nt: TGTGCCAGCAGTTACTCGTCATCGGCGGGAGGAGCCTTTAGCACAGATACGCAGTATTTT
v_gene: TRBV11-2; abundance: medium-sized; j_gene: TRBJ2-7; d_gene: NA; CDR3aa: CASSLVQDEQYF; CDR3nt: TGTGCCAGCAGCTTAGTACAGGACGAGCAGTACTTC
v_gene: TRBV12-3/TRBV12-4; abundance: many; j_gene: TRBJ2-1; d_gene: TRBD2; CDR3aa: CASSPGTSGRDEQFF; CDR3nt: TGTGCCAGCAGTCCCGGGACTAGCGGGAGAGACGAGCAGTTCTTC
v_gene: TRBV19; abundance: many; j_gene: TRBJ1-1; d_gene: TRBD1; CDR3aa: CASSIVADRDTEAFF; CDR3nt: TGTGCCAGTAGTATAGTGGCGGACAGGGACACTGAAGCTTTCTTT
v_gene: TRBV5-8; abundance: NA; j_gene: TRBJ1-1; d_gene: NA; CDR3aa: CASSLPGLNTEAFF; CDR3nt: TGTGCCAGCAGCTTGCCAGGGTTGAACACTGAAGCTTTCTTT
v_gene: TRBV25-1; abundance: many; j_gene: TRBJ2-7; d_gene: TRBD1; CDR3aa: CASSDRGSGEQYF; CDR3nt: TGTGCCAGCAGTGACAGGGGGAGCGGCGAGCAGTACTTC
v_gene: TRBV7-8; abundance: many; j_gene: TRBJ2-3; d_gene: TRBD2; CDR3aa: CASSPGLAGVGTQYF; CDR3nt: TGTGCCAGCAGCCCGGGACTAGCGGGAGTTGGGACGCAGTATTTT
v_gene: TRBV7-9; abundance: medium-sized; j_gene: TRBJ1-6; d_gene: NA; CDR3aa: CASSLYDSPLHF; CDR3nt: TGTGCCAGCAGCCTGTACGATTCACCCCTCCACTTT
v_gene: TRBV6-1; abundance: NA; j_gene: TRBJ1-4; d_gene: NA; CDR3aa: CASTIRGSNEKMFF; CDR3nt: TGTGCCAGCACCATTCGGGGAAGCAATGAAAAAATGTTTTTT
v_gene: TRBV9; abundance: few; j_gene: TRBJ2-1; d_gene: NA; CDR3aa: CASSAETSSPEQFF; CDR3nt: TGTGCCAGCAGCGCCGAAACTAGCTCGCCTGAGCAGTTCTTC
v_gene: TRBV6-1; abundance: many; j_gene: TRBJ2-7; d_gene: TRBD1; CDR3aa: CASSPTGTGVDEQYF; CDR3nt: TGTGCCAGCAGTCCTACCGGGACAGGGGTTGACGAGCAGTACTTC
v_gene: TRBV20-1; abundance: few; j_gene: TRBJ2-3; d_gene: TRBD2; CDR3aa: CSARVAGQSDTQYF; CDR3nt: TGCAGTGCTAGGGTAGCGGGTCAGTCAGATACGCAGTATTTT
v_gene: TRBV6-5; abundance: many; j_gene: TRBJ1-5; d_gene: NA; CDR3aa: CASSYRGGSQPQHF; CDR3nt: TGTGCCAGCAGTTACAGAGGGGGGAGTCAGCCCCAGCATTTT
v_gene: TRBV19; abundance: once; j_gene: TRBJ2-6; d_gene: NA; CDR3aa: CASSNLDKPGANVLTF; CDR3nt: TGTGCCAGTAGTAACCTCGACAAACCTGGGGCCAACGTCCTGACTTTC
v_gene: TRBV11-3; abundance: few; j_gene: TRBJ1-1; d_gene: TRBD1; CDR3aa: CASSMRGRKEAFF; CDR3nt: TGTGCCAGCAGTATGAGGGGGCGGAAGGAAGCTTTCTTT
v_gene: TRBV11-2; abundance: NA; j_gene: TRBJ2-2; d_gene: TRBD2; CDR3aa: CASSLSSSGAGELFF; CDR3nt: TGTGCCAGCAGCTTATCTTCTAGCGGGGCCGGGGAGCTGTTTTTT